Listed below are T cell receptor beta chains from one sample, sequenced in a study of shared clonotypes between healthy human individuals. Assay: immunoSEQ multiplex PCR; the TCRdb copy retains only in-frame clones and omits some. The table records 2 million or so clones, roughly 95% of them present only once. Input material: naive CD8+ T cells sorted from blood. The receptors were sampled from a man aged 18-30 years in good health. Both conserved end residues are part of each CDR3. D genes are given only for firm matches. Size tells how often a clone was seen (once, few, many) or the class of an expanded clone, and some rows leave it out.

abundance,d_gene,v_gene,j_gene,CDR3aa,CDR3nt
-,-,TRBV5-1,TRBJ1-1,CASSFRQNEAFF,TGCGCCAGCAGCTTTAGACAAAATGAAGCTTTCTTT
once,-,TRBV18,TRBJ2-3,CASSPLYGETDTQYF,TGTGCCAGCTCACCACTTTATGGGGAGACAGATACGCAGTATTTT
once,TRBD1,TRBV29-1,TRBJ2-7,CSVEEDRDYEQYF,TGCAGCGTTGAGGAGGACAGGGACTACGAGCAGTACTTC
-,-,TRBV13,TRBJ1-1,CASSLDRLNPEAFF,TGTGCCAGCAGCTTAGATCGCCTTAACCCTGAAGCTTTCTTT
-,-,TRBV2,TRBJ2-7,CASNGLAYEQYF,TGTGCCAGCAACGGACTCGCCTACGAGCAGTACTTC
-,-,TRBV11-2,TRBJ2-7,CASSLGGQVSYEQYF,TGTGCCAGCAGCTTAGGGGGGCAGGTCTCCTACGAGCAGTACTTC
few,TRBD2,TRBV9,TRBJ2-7,CASSVTSGSYEQYF,TGTGCCAGCAGCGTGACTAGCGGGAGCTACGAGCAGTACTTC
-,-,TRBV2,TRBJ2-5,CASSPTPQETQYF,TGTGCCAGCAGCCCGACACCACAAGAGACCCAGTACTTC
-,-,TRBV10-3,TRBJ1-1,CAISETGNTEAFF,TGTGCCATCAGTGAGACAGGGAACACTGAAGCTTTCTTT
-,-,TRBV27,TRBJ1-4,CASRQGAFATNEKLFF,TGTGCCAGCAGGCAAGGGGCTTTCGCAACTAATGAAAAACTGTTTTTT
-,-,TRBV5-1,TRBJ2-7,CASSLYLADYEQYF,TGCGCCAGCAGCTTGTATTTGGCAGACTACGAGCAGTACTTC
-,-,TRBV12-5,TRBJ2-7,CASGLVSEIDEQYF,TGTGCTAGTGGTTTGGTATCCGAGATCGACGAGCAGTACTTC
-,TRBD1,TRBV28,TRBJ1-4,CASSLSGTGPPTNEKLFF,TGTGCCAGCAGTTTATCGGGGACAGGACCACCAACTAATGAAAAACTGTTTTTT
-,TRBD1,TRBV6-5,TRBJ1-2,CASSPGQGEYGYTF,TGTGCCAGCAGTCCGGGACAGGGGGAGTATGGCTACACCTTC
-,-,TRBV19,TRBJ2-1,CASSNIGAYNEQFF,TGTGCCAGTAGTAATATAGGGGCCTACAATGAGCAGTTCTTC
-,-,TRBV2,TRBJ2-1,CASSETDYNEQFF,TGTGCCAGCAGTGAGACAGACTACAATGAGCAGTTCTTC
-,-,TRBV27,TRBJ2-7,CASSLGRSSYEQYF,TGTGCCAGCAGTTTGGGCCGGAGCTCCTACGAGCAGTACTTC
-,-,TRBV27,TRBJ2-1,CASSLGARYNEQFF,TGTGCCAGCAGTTTAGGGGCGCGATACAATGAGCAGTTCTTC
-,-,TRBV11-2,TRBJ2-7,CASSYRASYEQYF,TGTGCCAGCAGTTATAGAGCCTCCTACGAGCAGTACTTC
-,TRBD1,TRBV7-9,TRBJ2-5,CASDTWQGAQETQYF,TGTGCCAGCGATACTTGGCAGGGGGCCCAAGAGACCCAGTACTTC
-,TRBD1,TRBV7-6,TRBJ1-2,CASSPGTGGTYGYTF,TGTGCCAGCAGCCCGGGGACAGGGGGTACCTATGGCTACACCTTC
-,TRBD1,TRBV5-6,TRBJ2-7,CASSWTGGYYEQYF,TGTGCCAGCAGCTGGACAGGGGGATACTACGAGCAGTACTTC
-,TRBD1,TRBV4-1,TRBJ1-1,CASSPTGGNTEAFF,TGCGCCAGCAGTCCAACAGGGGGGAACACTGAAGCTTTCTTT
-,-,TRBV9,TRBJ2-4,CASSPTRDVGIQYF,TGTGCCAGCAGCCCCACCCGGGATGTGGGAATTCAGTACTTC
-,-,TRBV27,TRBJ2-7,CASSLSLGQSYEQYF,TGTGCCAGCAGTTTATCGCTTGGGCAGTCCTACGAGCAGTACTTC
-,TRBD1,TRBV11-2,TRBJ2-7,CASSFGTGVYEQYF,TGTGCCAGCAGCTTCGGGACAGGAGTCTACGAGCAGTACTTC
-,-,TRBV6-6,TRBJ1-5,CASSYSGPPEPQHF,TGTGCCAGCAGTTACTCCGGACCTCCCGAACCCCAGCATTTT
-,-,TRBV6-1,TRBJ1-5,CASRPTGTPVQPQHF,TGTGCCAGCAGACCCACCGGGACGCCAGTTCAGCCCCAGCATTTT
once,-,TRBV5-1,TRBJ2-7,CASSSPPAGEQYF,TGCGCCAGCAGCTCCCCCCCGGCCGGGGAGCAGTACTTC
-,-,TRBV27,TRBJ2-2,CASSTTGIGELFF,TGTGCCAGCAGTACCACAGGGATCGGGGAGCTGTTTTTT
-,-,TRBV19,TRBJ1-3,CASSDSPGNTIYF,TGTGCCAGTTCGGACAGCCCTGGAAACACCATATATTTT
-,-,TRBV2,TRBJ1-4,CASSEDTATNEKLFF,TGTGCCAGCAGTGAAGACACTGCAACTAATGAAAAACTGTTTTTT
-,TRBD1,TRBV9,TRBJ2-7,CASSVGWQGAPYEQYF,TGTGCCAGCAGCGTAGGGTGGCAGGGGGCCCCCTACGAGCAGTACTTC
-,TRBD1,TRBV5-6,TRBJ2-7,CASSLKIFGQDQEEQYF,TGTGCCAGCAGCTTGAAGATTTTTGGACAGGATCAGGAGGAGCAGTACTTC
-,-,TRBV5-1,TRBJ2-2,CASSLAGTGELFF,TGCGCCAGCAGCTTGGCCGGTACCGGGGAGCTGTTTTTT
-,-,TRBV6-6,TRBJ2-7,CASNEDSDYEQYF,TGTGCCAGCAATGAGGACAGTGATTACGAGCAGTACTTC
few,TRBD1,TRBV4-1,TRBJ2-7,CASSQDPGQGAYEQYF,TGCGCCAGCAGCCAAGATCCGGGACAGGGGGCTTACGAGCAGTACTTC
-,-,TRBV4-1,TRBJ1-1,CASSQATGGGIEAFF,TGCGCCAGCAGCCAAGCCACCGGGGGTGGCATTGAAGCTTTCTTT
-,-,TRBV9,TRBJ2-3,CASSVETFTDTQYF,TGTGCCAGCAGCGTAGAGACGTTCACAGATACGCAGTATTTT
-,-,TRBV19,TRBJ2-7,CASSTYLIGSYEQYF,TGTGCCAGTAGTACCTACTTAATTGGCTCCTACGAGCAGTACTTC
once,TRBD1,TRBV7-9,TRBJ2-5,CASSFGTGTGETQYF,TGTGCCAGCAGCTTTGGGACAGGGACGGGAGAGACCCAGTACTTC
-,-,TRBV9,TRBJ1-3,CASSASKGTSGNTIYF,TGTGCCAGCAGCGCCTCAAAAGGGACCTCTGGAAACACCATATATTTT
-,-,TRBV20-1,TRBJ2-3,CSARETDTQYF,TGCAGTGCTAGAGAAACGGATACGCAGTATTTT
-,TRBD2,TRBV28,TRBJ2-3,CATSSPSGGGDTQYF,TGTGCCACCAGCAGCCCAAGTGGGGGGGGAGATACGCAGTATTTT
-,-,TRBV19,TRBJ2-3,CASSIWTSTDTQYF,TGTGCCAGTAGTATTTGGACGAGCACAGATACGCAGTATTTT
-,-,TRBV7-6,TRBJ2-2,CASSPMVATGLLNTGELFF,TGTGCCAGCAGCCCAATGGTTGCTACGGGACTTTTGAACACCGGGGAGCTGTTTTTT
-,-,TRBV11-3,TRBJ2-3,CASSLQHTDTQYF,TGTGCCAGCAGCTTGCAGCACACAGATACGCAGTATTTT
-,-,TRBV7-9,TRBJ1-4,CASSPSEGGTNEKLFF,TGTGCCAGCAGCCCATCAGAGGGTGGAACTAATGAAAAACTGTTTTTT
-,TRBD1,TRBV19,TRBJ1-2,CASSTGTGIIDYGYTF,TGTGCCAGTAGTACAGGGACAGGGATTATCGACTATGGCTACACCTTC
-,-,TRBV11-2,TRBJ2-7,CASSLESFHEQYF,TGTGCCAGCAGCTTGGAAAGTTTCCACGAGCAGTACTTC
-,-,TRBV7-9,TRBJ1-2,CASSSFGANYGYTF,TGTGCCAGCAGCTCCTTCGGAGCTAACTATGGCTACACCTTC
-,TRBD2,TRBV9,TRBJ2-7,CASSAGLAASYEQYF,TGTGCCAGCAGCGCCGGACTAGCGGCTTCCTACGAGCAGTACTTC
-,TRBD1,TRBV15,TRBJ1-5,CATWEDRSDQPQHF,TGTGCCACATGGGAGGACAGGTCAGATCAGCCCCAGCATTTT
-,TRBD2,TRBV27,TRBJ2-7,CASSPSLGGAYEQYF,TGTGCCAGCAGTCCGTCACTTGGGGGGGCCTACGAGCAGTACTTC
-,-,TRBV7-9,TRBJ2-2,CASSPPRGSGTGELFF,TGTGCCAGCAGCCCCCCCCGGGGCTCGGGCACCGGGGAGCTGTTTTTT
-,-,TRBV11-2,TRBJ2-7,CASSEPVGYEQYF,TGTGCCAGCAGCGAGCCGGTAGGGTACGAGCAGTACTTC